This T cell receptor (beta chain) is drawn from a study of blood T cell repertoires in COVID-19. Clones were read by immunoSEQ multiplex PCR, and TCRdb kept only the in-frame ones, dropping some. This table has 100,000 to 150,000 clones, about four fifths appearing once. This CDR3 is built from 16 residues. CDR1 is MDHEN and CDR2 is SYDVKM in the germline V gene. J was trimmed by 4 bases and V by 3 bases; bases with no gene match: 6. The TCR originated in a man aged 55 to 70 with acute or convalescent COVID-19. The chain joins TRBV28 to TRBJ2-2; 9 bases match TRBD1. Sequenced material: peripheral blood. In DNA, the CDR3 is TGTGCCAGCAGTTTTCTGGGACAGGGTCCCACCGGGGAGCTGTTTTTT. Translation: CASSFLGQGPTGELFF.